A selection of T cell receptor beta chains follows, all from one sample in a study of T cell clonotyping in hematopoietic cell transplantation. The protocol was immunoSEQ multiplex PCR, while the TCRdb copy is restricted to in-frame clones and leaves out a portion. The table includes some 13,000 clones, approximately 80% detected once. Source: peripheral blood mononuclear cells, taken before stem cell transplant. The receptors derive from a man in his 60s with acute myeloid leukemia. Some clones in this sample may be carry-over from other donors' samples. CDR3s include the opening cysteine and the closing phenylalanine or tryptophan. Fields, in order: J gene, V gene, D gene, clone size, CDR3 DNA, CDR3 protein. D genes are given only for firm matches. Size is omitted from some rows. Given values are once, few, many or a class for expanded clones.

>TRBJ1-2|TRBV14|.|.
TGTGCCAGCAGCCCACTGACTAACTATGGCTACACCTTC
CASSPLTNYGYTF
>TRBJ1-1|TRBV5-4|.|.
TGTGCCAGCAGCTTGGGGGGCAGCATGAACACTGAAGCTTTCTTT
CASSLGGSMNTEAFF
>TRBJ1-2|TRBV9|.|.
TGTGCCAGCAGAAGGGGAGACTATGGCTACACCTTC
CASRRGDYGYTF
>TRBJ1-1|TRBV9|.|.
TGTGCCAGCAGCGTAGATCCAGTGAACACTGAAGCTTTCTTT
CASSVDPVNTEAFF
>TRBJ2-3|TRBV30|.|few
TGTGCCCGGAGTTATACAGATACGCAGTATTTT
CARSYTDTQYF
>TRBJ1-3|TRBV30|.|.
TGTGCCTGGAGTTCGAGTGGAAACACCATATATTTT
CAWSSSGNTIYF
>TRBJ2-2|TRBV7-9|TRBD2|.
TGTGCCAGCAGCTTGGGGGGGAGTCTCGCCGGGGAGCTGTTTTTT
CASSLGGSLAGELFF
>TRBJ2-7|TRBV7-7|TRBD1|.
TGTGCCAGCAGCCCGGGGACAGGGGGCAACGAGCAGTACTTC
CASSPGTGGNEQYF
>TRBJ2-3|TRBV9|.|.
TGTGCCAGCAGCGTAGGAGGAACAGTAGGAGATACGCAGTATTTT
CASSVGGTVGDTQYF
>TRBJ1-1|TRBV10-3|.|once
TGTGCCTCTCAGACAGCAATGAACACTGAAGCTTTCTTT
CASQTAMNTEAFF
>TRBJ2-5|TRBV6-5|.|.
TGTGCCAGCACTGACAGGGCGGGGTACCAAGAGACCCAGTACTTC
CASTDRAGYQETQYF
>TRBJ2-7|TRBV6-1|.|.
TGTGCCAGCAGTCCCGGGACGCTGGCGGACGAGCAGTACTTC
CASSPGTLADEQYF
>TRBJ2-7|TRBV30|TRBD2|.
TGTGCCTGGAGTGTGAGCGGGAACTACGAGCAGTACTTC
CAWSVSGNYEQYF
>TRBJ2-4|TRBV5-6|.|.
TGTGCCAGCAGCTTCCGCACGGGGGAGATTCAGTACTTC
CASSFRTGEIQYF
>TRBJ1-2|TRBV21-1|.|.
TGTGCCAGCAGCAACCGGGACCCGGGCCCCACTAACTATGGCTACACCTTC
CASSNRDPGPTNYGYTF
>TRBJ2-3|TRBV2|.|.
TGTGCCAGCAGTGAGGAGGAGGGGGGACGAGGTTTAGATACGCAGTATTTT
CASSEEEGGRGLDTQYF
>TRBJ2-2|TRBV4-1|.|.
TGCGCCAGCAGCCAGCCGGTCTCCCTGACGAACACCGGGGAGCTGTTTTTT
CASSQPVSLTNTGELFF
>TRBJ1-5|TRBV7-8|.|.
TGTGCCAGCAGCTTAGAGGGAACAGTTCAGCCCCAGCATTTT
CASSLEGTVQPQHF
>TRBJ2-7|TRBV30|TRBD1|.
TGTGCCTGGAGTGGAGGGACAGGGGGGTACGAGCAGTACTTC
CAWSGGTGGYEQYF
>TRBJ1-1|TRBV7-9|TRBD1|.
TGTGCCAGCAGCTTAACAGGGGACTCGAACACTGAAGCTTTCTTT
CASSLTGDSNTEAFF
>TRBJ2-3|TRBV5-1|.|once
TGCGCCAGCAGCTTGGAACATCCTAGCACAGATACGCAGTATTTT
CASSLEHPSTDTQYF
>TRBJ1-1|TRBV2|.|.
TGTGCCAGCAGTGAAGTTCCCCATGGACAAGCTTTCTTT
CASSEVPHGQAFF
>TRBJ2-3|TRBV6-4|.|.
TGTGCCAGCAGTGACCGGGGGGCGGGCACAGATACGCAGTATTTT
CASSDRGAGTDTQYF
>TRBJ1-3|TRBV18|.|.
TGTGCCAGCTCTTCGAGCTCTGGAAACACCATATATTTT
CASSSSSGNTIYF
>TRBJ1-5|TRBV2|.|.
TGTGCCAGCAAGCGGGGGTTTTTCAATCAGCCCCAGCATTTT
CASKRGFFNQPQHF
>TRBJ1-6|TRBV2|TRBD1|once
TGTGCCAGCAGTAAGACAGGGGATAATTCACCCCTCCACTTT
CASSKTGDNSPLHF
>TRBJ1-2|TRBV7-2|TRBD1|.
TGTGCCTCTTCAACGACAGGGGCGGGGGAGGGCTATGGCTACACCTTC
CASSTTGAGEGYGYTF
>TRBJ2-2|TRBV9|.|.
TGTGCCAGCAGCGTAGCCCCCCGGGACACCGGGGAGCTGTTTTTT
CASSVAPRDTGELFF
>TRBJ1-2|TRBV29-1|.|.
TGCAGCGTTGAAAACAGCCTTAGTGGCTACACCTTC
CSVENSLSGYTF
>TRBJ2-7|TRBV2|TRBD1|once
TGTGCCAGCAGGACCGGGACAGAGGTTAACCTACAGTACTTC
CASRTGTEVNLQYF
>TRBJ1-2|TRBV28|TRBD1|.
TGTGCCAGTAACACACAGGGGCCAAATGGCTACACCTTC
CASNTQGPNGYTF
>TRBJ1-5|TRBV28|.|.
TGTGCCAGCAGCTGGACCGGAGGGAGCAATCAGCCCCAGCATTTT
CASSWTGGSNQPQHF
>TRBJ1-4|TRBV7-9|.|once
TGTGCCAGCAGCTTAGCATCGAGCCCAACTAATGAAAAACTGTTTTTT
CASSLASSPTNEKLFF
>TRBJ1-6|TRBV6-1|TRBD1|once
TGTGCCAGCAGTGACGGGGACAGGGGGTGGAGCTCCTATAATTCACCCCTCCACTTT
CASSDGDRGWSSYNSPLHF
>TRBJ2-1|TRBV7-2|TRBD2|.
TGTGCCAGCAGCTTAGCGCGGGGGTTATCCTCCTACAATGAGCAGTTCTTC
CASSLARGLSSYNEQFF
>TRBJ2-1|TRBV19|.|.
TGTGCCAGTAGACCTACAGGCAACAATGAGCAGTTCTTC
CASRPTGNNEQFF
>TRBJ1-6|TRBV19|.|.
TGTGCCAGTAGGGTCGTCCAAAGTAATTCACCCCTCCACTTT
CASRVVQSNSPLHF
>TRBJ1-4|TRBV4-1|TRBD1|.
TGCGCCAGCAGCCCCACAGGGGGCATCGGTAATGAAAAACTGTTTTTT
CASSPTGGIGNEKLFF
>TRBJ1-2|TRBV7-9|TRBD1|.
TGTGCCAGCAGCCCTGGCCAGGGGGCCTATGGCTACACCTTC
CASSPGQGAYGYTF
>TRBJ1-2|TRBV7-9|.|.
TGTGCCAGCAGCCTACACACCAATGGCTACACCTTC
CASSLHTNGYTF
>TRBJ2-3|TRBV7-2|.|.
TGTGCCAGCAGCCCCTTCGGGGGTCCCACAGATACGCAGTATTTT
CASSPFGGPTDTQYF
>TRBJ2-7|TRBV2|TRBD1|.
TGTGCCAGCAGTGGGACAGGATACGAGCAGTACTTC
CASSGTGYEQYF
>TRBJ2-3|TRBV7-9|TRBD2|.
TGTGCCAGCAGCTTAGTGGGGGGGACGACAGATACGCAGTATTTT
CASSLVGGTTDTQYF
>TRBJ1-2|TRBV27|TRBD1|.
TGTGCCAGCAGTCTTACAGGGGGATATGGCTACACCTTC
CASSLTGGYGYTF
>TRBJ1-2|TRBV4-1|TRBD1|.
TGCGCCAGCAGCCAAGACTTTTCGACAGTGTCAGGGGGCGCCCGCTATGGCTACACCTTC
CASSQDFSTVSGGARYGYTF
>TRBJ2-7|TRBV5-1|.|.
TGCGCCAGCAGCTTGGAATGGGGGGCGAACGAGCAGTACTTC
CASSLEWGANEQYF
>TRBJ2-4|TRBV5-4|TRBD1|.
TGTGCCAGCAGTGGGACAGCTGACAAAAACATTCAGTACTTC
CASSGTADKNIQYF
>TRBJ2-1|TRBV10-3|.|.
TGTGCCATCAGTGAGTCGGCGGAGAAAAATGAGCAGTTCTTC
CAISESAEKNEQFF